The entry below gives a single TCR beta chain sequence along with its context. The antigen is undetermined. Then a second PCR, running about 7 to 11 cycles, was carried out with a sample-barcoded 5' primer and a J-beta primer mix. TCRdb re-analysed the 5' RACE reads in MiXCR, keeping a single row per CDR3 protein. The table has around 1,600,000 distinct CDR3 sequences, approximately 43% seen once; the top ten hold less than 5%. V shed 4 bases and J shed 3 bases, with 19 bases lying between them. Germline lookup yields CDR1 LGHNA and CDR2 YSLEER. The CDR3 extends over 17 amino acids. The record originates from a study of blood T cells in healthy people across ages. Study-wide findings and caveats: From one million sequenced T cells, diversity estimates were lower bounds. CMV status of donors was not determined, possibly confounding expanded clonotype changes. Age advanced and TCR beta diversity per million T cells fell, roughly linearly.

Donors gave around 9.3 milliliters of peripheral blood apiece. The chain combines TRBV4-3 with TRBJ2-4; a possible D gene is TRBD2 (5 bases). The TCR comes from a woman aged 18-30 years in good health. Sequences were obtained from blood. The CDR3 here is CASSRTRTVFHKNIQYF. Written as DNA, the CDR3 is TGCGCCAGCAGCCGGACTCGGACGGTCTTCCACAAAAACATTCAGTACTTC.